This T cell receptor (beta chain) was captured by sequencing in a study of identical twins. In this sample, this clonotype turned up a few times. V lost 0 bases and J lost 1, with 17 bases in between. This CDR3 has 17 residues. CDR1 DFQATT and CDR2 SNEGSKA come from the germline V gene (reference sequence). Each CDR3 protein is one row after TCRdb ran MiXCR on the 5' RACE reads. The profile covers 1.5 million to 2 million distinct CDR3 sequences, with around a third appearing a single time and 0.25% to 0.3% taken by the ten largest. This clonotype was sampled from a newborn girl in good health. This chain links TRBV20-1 with TRBJ2-3; D is uncertain. Sequencing was carried out using cord blood. The CDR3 DNA reads TGCAGTGCTAGAGACCCCTCCAGTTGGCGACGCACAGATACGCAGTATTTT. This encodes CSARDPSSWRRTDTQYF.